This TCR beta chain is from a study of T cells in narcolepsy. Study-wide findings and caveats: In some patient and control memory CD4+ samples, autoreactive clones were absent.

Generated by immunoSEQ multiplex PCR, the TCRdb table keeps only in-frame clones and is missing some. In the table there are about 25,000 clones, around 85% of which are singletons. The CDR3 has 13 residues. The germline V gene encodes CDR1 KGHSH and CDR2 LQKENI. V was pared by 3 bases and J by 4 bases, with 7 bases between. Regarding this clone: Its specificity is unknown. Other DNA sequences from this sample encode an identical CDR3 as well.

This sequence joins TRBV18 and TRBJ1-5; D remains ambiguous. The source material was CD45RA- memory CD4+ T cells from PBMCs. The sequence was collected from a human donor with narcolepsy. CDR3 sequence (DNA): TGTGCCAGCTCACCTGGCCAGAATCAGCCCCAGCATTTT. Its translation: CASSPGQNQPQHF.